One and the same sample provided the 4 T cell receptor beta chains below, sequenced in a study of human T cells and chemical hapten exposure. TCRdb re-called the RACE reads with MiXCR, one entry per CDR3 protein. The sample carries 300,000 to 450,000 distinct CDR3 sequences, around 5% recorded once. Stated time point: pre-sensitization, week 0. Stated treatment: therapeutic diphenylcyclopropenone sensitization with weekly scalp DPC. The starting material was whole blood, obtained in connection with sensitization to the hapten diphenylcyclopropenone (DPC). The receptors shown here come from a woman aged 18-29 years with alopecia areata. Some clones in this sample may be carry-over from other donors' samples.

This chain connects TRBV15 to TRBJ2-1; 10 nucleotides align to TRBD1. Germline CDR1 is LNHNV and CDR2 is YYDKDF (reference sequence). J gave up 7 bases and V 5 bases, and 11 bases lay outside the gene matches. CDR3 length equals 16 residues. The CDR3 here is CATSRDRDRGRNEQFF. The CDR3 DNA reads TGTGCCACCAGCCGGGACCGGGACAGGGGCAGGAATGAGCAGTTCTTC. Full variable domain (rest looked up from reference TRBV15 and TRBJ2-1): DAMVIQNPRYQVTQFGKPVTLSCSQTLNHNVMYWYQQKSSQAPKLLFHYYDKDFNNEADTPDNFQSRRPNTSFCFLDIRSPGLGDTAMYLCATSRDRDRGRNEQFFGPGTRLTVL.

This clonotype has ten or more counts. The CDR3 sequence: CASSYGAGRFLNTEAFF. As DNA, the CDR3 is TGTGCCAGCAGTTACGGTGCGGGACGGTTTTTGAACACTGAAGCTTTCTTT. The chain links TRBV6-2 or TRBV6-3 to TRBJ1-1, with a weak D call TRBD1 (5 bases). Germline CDR1 and CDR2: MNHEY and SVGEGT. The CDR3 consists of 17 residues. Deletions cut 2 bases from V and 0 bases from J, with 16 bases between.

This clonotype was seen repeatedly, ten times or more. The gene calls are TRBV28 and TRBJ2-1, with D unresolved. V was clipped by 6 bases and J by 7 bases, with 13 bases between them. This CDR3 spans 13 amino acids. Germline V gene data show CDR1 as MDHEN and CDR2 as SYDVKM. In DNA, the CDR3 is TGTGCCAGCAGGGCCCCCGCTAGTAATGAGCAGTTCTTC. Translating gives CASRAPASNEQFF.

This clonotype was counted only a few times. The CDR3 spells CASSVAGGLATNEKLFF. In nucleotides, the CDR3 is TGTGCCAGCAGCGTAGCAGGAGGACTTGCAACTAATGAAAAACTGTTTTTT. The chain couples TRBV9 to TRBJ1-4, with unresolved D. Germline V gives CDR1 SGDLS, CDR2 YYNGEE. CDR3 size: 17 residues. The V end lost 0 bases, the J end lost 0 bases, and 12 bases lay between the germline ends.